The 26 T cell receptor beta chains presented below share a single source sample, sequenced in a study of cytotoxic CD8 clonotypes in ibrutinib-treated CLL. Assay used: immunoSEQ multiplex PCR; TCRdb lists only in-frame clones, some missing. In the table there are 50,000 to 65,000 clones, over 60% of which are singletons. The material was PBMCs, obtained after 12 months of ibrutinib treatment. The receptors were sampled from a human donor with chronic lymphocytic leukemia.

By proportion, this clone is medium-sized. The chain is built from TRBV28 and TRBJ2-2; weak D call: TRBD2 (5 bases). V was shortened by 6 bases and J by 9 bases, with 11 bases between the two germline ends. The CDR3 is 12 amino acids. Looked up from germline, CDR1 is MDHEN and CDR2 is SYDVKM. The CDR3 DNA follows: TGTGCCAGCAGCCCCACTAGGTGGGAGCTGTTTTTT. The encoded protein is CASSPTRWELFF.

The chain links TRBV5-1 to TRBJ2-7, with D maybe TRBD1 (7 bases). V gave up 4 bases and J gave up 5 bases, with 16 bases separating them. Germline V lookup: CDR1 SGHRS, CDR2 YFSETQ. The CDR3 length is 14 residues. The CDR3 bases are TGCGCCAGCAGCCAAACCAGGGGGGTGCACGAGCAGTACTTC. Protein product: CASSQTRGVHEQYF.

The chain uses TRBV2 and TRBJ2-2, with TRBD2 as a possible D gene (5 bases). Germline-derived CDR1 and CDR2 are SNHLY and FYNNEI. V gave up 2 bases and J gave up 9 bases, with 16 bases separating them. This CDR3 comprises 15 residues. For the CDR3, the DNA is TGTGCCAGCAGTGAACAACTAGGTAGTTACCGGGAGCTGTTTTTT. Its translation: CASSEQLGSYRELFF.

The chain uses TRBV29-1 and TRBJ2-1; 8 bases are shared with TRBD2. The junction had 5 bases not matched to a gene; V was cut back by 5 bases and J by 5 bases. Per the germline V gene, CDR1 is SQVTM and CDR2 is ANQGSEA. CDR3 length: 13 residues. The CDR3 protein is CSVYSGTHNEQFF. The CDR3 coding sequence is TGCAGCGTTTATAGCGGGACCCACAATGAGCAGTTCTTC.

This rearrangement joins TRBV6-5 to TRBJ2-2, with D tentatively TRBD1 (5 bases). The ends were cut back, 6 bases at V and 5 bases at J, with 13 bases in the middle. The germline V gene encodes CDR1 MNHEY and CDR2 SVGAGI. This CDR3 region has 14 residues. CDR3 sequence: CASSTRGLTGELFF. The CDR3 coding sequence is TGTGCCAGCAGCACAAGGGGCCTAACCGGGGAGCTGTTTTTT.

The chain couples TRBV29-1 to TRBJ2-5, with D unclear. In germline, CDR1 is SQVTM, CDR2 ANQGSEA. The ends were cut back, 4 bases at V and 5 bases at J, with 5 bases in the middle. This CDR3 is built from 10 residues. CDR3 sequence (DNA): TGCAGCGTTGCCGAGGAGACCCAGTACTTC. The encoded protein is CSVAEETQYF.

V and J are TRBV9 and TRBJ2-2; TRBD2 is a possible D gene (6 bases). The ends were cut back, 0 bases at V and 0 bases at J, with 9 bases in the middle. The CDR3 is made up of 16 amino acids. Germline V gene data show CDR1 as SGDLS and CDR2 as YYNGEE. The CDR3 nucleotides read TGTGCCAGCAGCGTAGTGGGCGGGGCGAACACCGGGGAGCTGTTTTTT. Translated: CASSVVGGANTGELFF.

This chain links TRBV7-9 with TRBJ2-2; no clear D. Trimming removed 1 base from V and 6 bases from J, with 9 bases in between. The CDR3 runs 14 residues. In germline, CDR1 is SEHNR, CDR2 FQNEAQ (reference sequence). This CDR3 is CASSLDAVAGELFF. Here the CDR3 DNA reads TGTGCCAGCAGCTTAGATGCTGTGGCCGGGGAGCTGTTTTTT.

The CDR3 is CASSQGQSNEKLFF. CDR3 in DNA: TGTGCCAGCAGCCAGGGACAGTCTAATGAAAAACTGTTTTTT. This chain connects TRBV5-4 to TRBJ1-4; 7 bases are shared with TRBD1. CDR3 length equals 14 residues. Losses at the gene ends were 4 bases for V and 3 bases for J; bases not matched to a gene: 3. Germline V lookup: CDR1 SGHNT, CDR2 YYREEE (reference sequence).

The chain couples TRBV20-1 to TRBJ1-1; D unclear. Per germline, CDR1 DFQATT and CDR2 SNEGSKA (reference sequence). This CDR3 has 11 amino acids. V lost 5 bases and J lost 1, with 5 bases in between. In nucleotides, the CDR3 is TGCAGTGCTGCAAGGAACACTGAAGCTTTCTTT. Encoded protein: CSAARNTEAFF.

This chain connects TRBV30 to TRBJ1-4; maybe TRBD1 (5 bases). The CDR3 contains 15 residues. Trimming stripped 2 bases from V and 3 bases from J, with 13 bases between. Germline assignment: CDR1 GTSNPN and CDR2 SVGIG (reference sequence). The CDR3 region has the DNA TGTGCCTGGAGTTATACCGGGACGGCTAATGAAAAACTGTTTTTT. Its translation: CAWSYTGTANEKLFF.

V and J are TRBV18 and TRBJ2-1; D could derive from TRBD1 or TRBD2 (5 bases each). Per the germline V gene, CDR1 is KGHSH and CDR2 is LQKENI. V was cut by 6 bases and J by 5 bases, with 17 bases left in between. The CDR3 has 15 residues. CDR3 sequence (DNA): TGTGCCAGCTCCTCGGGGAAGGGGAGCCACAATGAGCAGTTCTTC. Translation gives CASSSGKGSHNEQFF.

This rearrangement joins TRBV9 to TRBJ2-2, with TRBD2 as a possible D gene (6 bases). V shed 3 bases and J shed 0 bases, with 12 bases lying between them. The CDR3 is 16 amino acids. The germline V gene encodes CDR1 SGDLS and CDR2 YYNGEE. CDR3 in DNA: TGTGCCAGCAGCGCCCGGGACTGGGCGAACACCGGGGAGCTGTTTTTT. It encodes CASSARDWANTGELFF.

The chain carries TRBV9 and TRBJ2-3; D not certain. The CDR3 runs 13 residues. The V gene lost 1 base and the J gene lost 0 bases, with 3 bases spanning the gap. CDR1 SGDLS and CDR2 YYNGEE come from the germline V gene. In nucleotides, the CDR3 is TGTGCCAGCAGCGTAACTAGCACAGATACGCAGTATTTT. Its translation: CASSVTSTDTQYF. Supplemented by reference TRBV9 and TRBJ2-3, the full variable domain reads DSGVTQTPKHLITATGQRVTLRCSPRSGDLSVYWYQQSLDQGLQFLIQYYNGEERAKGNILERFSAQQFPDLHSELNLSSLELGDSALYFCASSVTSTDTQYFGPGTRLTVL.

V gene TRBV2 combines with J gene TRBJ1-5; 7 nucleotides match TRBD1. This CDR3 has 14 residues. Germline CDR1 reads SNHLY; CDR2 reads FYNNEI. Unmatched junction bases numbered 8, after V lost 5 bases and J lost 7 bases. Written as DNA, the CDR3 is TGTGCCAGCAGTCAAGGAGAGACAGGGCAGCCCCAGCATTTT. Protein product: CASSQGETGQPQHF.

The chain recombines TRBV4-1 with TRBJ2-2; no clear D. Trimming pared 0 bases from V and 4 bases from J, leaving 9 bases between. The CDR3 covers 15 residues. The germline CDR1 and CDR2 sequences are MGHRA and YSYEKL. Here the CDR3 DNA reads TGCGCCAGCAGCCAAGACGGTGCGCGCACCGGGGAGCTGTTTTTT. It is translated as CASSQDGARTGELFF.

This clone was seen more than once but under ten times. The chain uses TRBV11-3 and TRBJ2-5; TRBD1 agrees at 12 bases. Per the germline V gene, CDR1 is SGHNT and CDR2 is YENEEA. This CDR3 comprises 16 residues. The V and J ends lost 5 bases and 4 bases, in that order; junction bases with no gene match: 8. CDR3: CASSLGGTGGLETQYF. For the CDR3, the DNA is TGTGCCAGCAGCCTAGGGGGGACAGGGGGCTTAGAGACCCAGTACTTC. The whole variable domain, remainder taken from reference TRBV11-3 and TRBJ2-5, is EAGVVQSPRYKIIEKKQPVAFWCNPISGHNTLYWYLQNLGQGPELLIRYENEEAVDDSQLPKDRFSAERLKGVDSTLKIQPAELGDSAVYLCASSLGGTGGLETQYFGPGTRLLVL.

The chain links TRBV5-1 to TRBJ2-2, with 10 bases lining up with TRBD1. The CDR3 has 16 residues. With V trimmed by 4 bases and J by 5 bases, 8 bases remained unmatched. Germline V gives CDR1 SGHRS, CDR2 YFSETQ. The CDR3 spells CASSPLGTGVTGELFF. CDR3 DNA sequence: TGCGCCAGCAGCCCTCTCGGGACAGGGGTGACCGGGGAGCTGTTTTTT. Supplemented by reference TRBV5-1 and TRBJ2-2, the full variable domain reads KAGVTQTPRYLIKTRGQQVTLSCSPISGHRSVSWYQQTPGQGLQFLFEYFSETQRNKGNFPGRFSGRQFSNSRSEMNVSTLELGDSALYLCASSPLGTGVTGELFFGEGSRLTVL.

The chain is built from TRBV7-9 and TRBJ2-1; 7 bases line up with TRBD2. The CDR3 spans 18 residues. Germline lookup yields CDR1 SEHNR and CDR2 FQNEAQ (reference sequence). Losses at the gene ends were 5 bases for V and 7 bases for J; bases not matched to a gene: 20. This chain's CDR3 is CASSRSHEVGRAGNEQFF. The CDR3 nucleotides are TGTGCCAGCAGCCGATCACACGAAGTTGGGAGGGCGGGGAATGAGCAGTTCTTC. Together with reference TRBV7-9 and TRBJ2-1, the CDR3 gives the full variable domain: DTGVSQNPRHKITKRGQNVTFRCDPISEHNRLYWYRQTLGQGPEFLTYFQNEAQLEKSRLLSDRFSAERPKGSFSTLEIQRTEQGDSAMYLCASSRSHEVGRAGNEQFFGPGTRLTVL.

In DNA, the CDR3 is TGCGCCTCATCCGAGAGCTCCTACAATGAGCAGTTCTTC. Translation: CASSESSYNEQFF. The chain employs TRBV10-1 and TRBJ2-1; D gene ambiguous. Trimming shortened V by 11 bases and J by 0 bases, and 11 bases separated the two germline ends. The CDR3 spans 13 residues. Germline V lookup: CDR1 WNHNN, CDR2 SYGVQD (reference sequence).

The chain is built from TRBV15 and TRBJ2-7; D tentatively fits TRBD1 or TRBD2 (5 bases each). Looked up from germline, CDR1 is LNHNV and CDR2 is YYDKDF (reference sequence). CDR3 length: 12 residues. V was cut by 8 bases and J by 4 bases, with 12 bases left in between. The DNA for the CDR3 is TGTGCCACCGAGGGGCCTAATTACGAGCAGTACTTC. As protein: CATEGPNYEQYF.

The chain couples TRBV5-1 to TRBJ2-7; TRBD1 aligns across 9 bases. Germline assignment: CDR1 SGHRS and CDR2 YFSETQ. V lost 5 bases and J lost 3; bases outside the gene matches: 9. The CDR3 is 15 residues long. CDR3 in amino acids: CASSETGQGFYEQYF. The CDR3 DNA follows: TGCGCCAGCAGTGAAACGGGACAGGGTTTCTACGAGCAGTACTTC.

The chain recombines TRBV10-3 with TRBJ2-1; 8 nucleotides agree with TRBD2. This CDR3 has 16 residues. After removal of 3 bases from V and 8 bases from J, the junction contained 12 bases not matched to a gene. Germline loops: CDR1 ENHRY, CDR2 SYGVKD. The CDR3 DNA follows: TGTGCCATCAGTGAAGGGGGTAGCGGGGTCTTTCATGAGCAGTTCTTC. Encoded protein: CAISEGGSGVFHEQFF.

The V call is TRBV4-2, the J call TRBJ2-7, with 7 bases lining up with TRBD1. The CDR3 runs 15 residues. The V gene's germline CDR1 is LGHNA and CDR2 YNFKEQ. Trimming took 0 bases from V and 7 from J; bases not matched to a gene: 9. The CDR3 here is CASSQDTGATGEQYF. CDR3 sequence (DNA): TGTGCCAGCAGCCAAGACACAGGGGCTACAGGGGAGCAGTACTTC.

The rearrangement joins TRBV6-5 to TRBJ2-7; 7 bases are a match to TRBD2. The CDR3 runs to 13 residues. V shed 6 bases and J 7 bases; nucleotides not matched to a gene: 9. In germline, CDR1 is MNHEY, CDR2 SVGAGI. The CDR3: CASSPSGIWEQYF. CDR3 nucleotide sequence: TGTGCCAGCAGCCCGAGCGGGATATGGGAGCAGTACTTC.

V gene TRBV7-9 combines with J gene TRBJ2-7, with TRBD2 matching over 8 bases. After removal of 5 bases from V and 7 bases from J, the junction contained 13 bases not matched to a gene. This CDR3 has 15 amino acids. The V gene's germline CDR1 is SEHNR and CDR2 FQNEAQ (reference sequence). The CDR3: CASSTKAGVPREQYF. The CDR3 nucleotides are TGTGCCAGCAGCACCAAAGCGGGAGTACCTCGGGAGCAGTACTTC.